A single sample is the source of the 3 T cell receptor beta chains below, sequenced in a study of blood T cell repertoires in COVID-19. The protocol was immunoSEQ multiplex PCR, while the TCRdb copy is restricted to in-frame clones and leaves out a portion. The sample holds about 69,000 clones; approximately 83% are singletons and the top ten take 16%. Material for sequencing was peripheral blood. These receptors all stem from a man between 40 and 49 years old with COVID-19, enrolled during active disease.

J is TRBJ1-5 and V is TRBV5-5, with D uncertain. V was shortened by 2 bases and J by 2 bases, with 11 bases between the two germline ends. The CDR3 spans 15 residues. The germline V gene has CDR1 SGHKS and CDR2 YYEKEE (reference sequence). The CDR3 reads CASSFSGSGNQPQHF. CDR3 DNA sequence: TGTGCCAGCAGCTTTTCCGGGTCGGGCAATCAGCCCCAGCATTTT. The full variable domain, rest sourced from reference TRBV5-5 and TRBJ1-5, is DAGVTQSPTHLIKTRGQQVTLRCSPISGHKSVSWYQQVLGQGPQFIFQYYEKEERGRGNFPDRFSARQFPNYSSELNVNALLLGDSALYLCASSFSGSGNQPQHFGDGTRLSIL.

V is TRBV19 and J is TRBJ2-5, with TRBD1 identical over 7 bases. The germline V gene has CDR1 LNHDA and CDR2 SQIVND (reference sequence). This CDR3 region has 13 residues. V dropped 10 bases and J dropped 2; count of bases not matched to a gene: 7. The CDR3 bases are TGTGCCACCGGTACACAGGGGCAAGAGACCCAGTACTTC. Translated, it gives CATGTQGQETQYF.

This rearrangement joins TRBV6-5 to TRBJ2-3; D gene uncertain. The CDR3 spans 14 residues. V was shortened by 7 bases and J by 0 bases, with 11 bases between the two germline ends. Germline CDR1 and CDR2: MNHEY and SVGAGI. The CDR3, as DNA: TGTGCCAGCATAAGGAGTAGTAGCACAGATACGCAGTATTTT. Residues: CASIRSSSTDTQYF.